One and the same sample provided the 26 T cell receptor beta chains below, sequenced in a study of response to subunit inactivated influenza vaccine. One entry per CDR3 protein results from TCRdb running MiXCR on the RT-PCR reads. The table has approximately 680,000 distinct CDR3 sequences, 15% to 18% seen once. The sequenced sample was PBMCs from blood, obtained about 12 days after vaccination. The receptor source for this set is a man aged 50 to 60 who received an inactivated influenza vaccine.

V is TRBV5-5 and J is TRBJ2-7, with D perhaps given as TRBD1 or TRBD2 (5 bases each). Germline V gene sequence: CDR1 SGHKS, CDR2 YYEKEE (reference sequence). Trimming took 5 bases from V and 5 from J, leaving 17 bases between them. The CDR3 has 14 amino acids. CDR3 sequence (DNA): TGTGCCAGCAGTCCGGGACCCGAATATGACGAGCAGTACTTC. This codes for CASSPGPEYDEQYF.

This clonotype was detected a few times. V gene TRBV6-2 or TRBV6-3 combines with J gene TRBJ2-7; D gene uncertain. Between the trimmed V and J ends, which lost 4 bases and 1 base, there was a span of 20 bases. The CDR3 consists of 17 residues. The germline V gene has CDR1 MNHEY and CDR2 SVGEGT. The CDR3 here is CASSSFLLVSHSYEQYF. The CDR3 DNA reads as TGTGCCAGCAGTTCGTTCTTATTGGTCTCTCATTCCTACGAGCAGTACTTC.

The chain couples TRBV10-3 to TRBJ2-3; D is unresolved. V shed 10 bases and J shed 2 bases, with 19 bases lying between them. Germline V gives CDR1 ENHRY, CDR2 SYGVKD. The CDR3 consists of 15 residues. CDR3 amino acids: CATQDPVLYTDTQYF. The CDR3 coding sequence is TGTGCCACTCAGGATCCAGTCCTTTACACAGATACGCAGTATTTT.

For this clonotype: A much larger clone sits a single nucleotide away, making a read error possible. This sequence joins TRBV20-1 and TRBJ2-3; TRBD1 matches at 7 bases. V was clipped by 7 bases and J by 6 bases; unmatched bases: 7. Germline CDR1 reads DFQATT; CDR2 reads SNEGSKA (reference sequence). The CDR3 is 12 residues long. The CDR3 region is CSVSTGVDTQYF. In DNA, the CDR3 is TGCAGTGTTAGTACAGGGGTTGATACGCAGTATTTT.

This clonotype was picked up a small number of times. The genes are TRBV9 and TRBJ2-3, with 12 bases aligning to TRBD2. The CDR3 consists of 16 residues. J lost 4 bases, V lost 1 base, and 4 bases had no gene match. Germline CDR1 is SGDLS and CDR2 is YYNGEE. The CDR3 sequence is CASSVTSGGTPDTQYF. CDR3 DNA sequence: TGTGCCAGCAGCGTAACTAGCGGGGGGACGCCAGATACGCAGTATTTT.

The V gene is TRBV5-7, the J gene TRBJ2-1, with a weak D call TRBD1 (6 bases). TRBV5-7 is designated an ORF whose function remains uncertain. The CDR3 loop spans 15 amino acids. V was trimmed by 6 bases and J by 3 bases, leaving 16 bases between them. The CDR3 spells CASIYRQDIYNEQFF. Here the CDR3 DNA reads TGTGCCAGCATCTACCGACAGGACATCTACAATGAGCAGTTCTTC.

The V call is TRBV6-2 or TRBV6-3, the J call TRBJ2-7; 11 nucleotides match TRBD2. CDR1 is MNHEY, CDR2 SVGEGT, per germline. Trimming at V came to 2 bases and at J to 7 bases, leaving 7 bases not matched to a gene. There are 15 residues in the CDR3. CDR3 sequence (DNA): TGTGCCAGCAGTTACGTGCTAGCGGGAGGAAGTGAGCAGTACTTC. Its translation is CASSYVLAGGSEQYF.

This clonotype appeared many times. The chain carries TRBV4-3 and TRBJ2-5, with 7 positions matching TRBD1. CDR3 size: 15 residues. Germline loops: CDR1 LGHNA, CDR2 YSLEER. V lost 0 bases to trimming and J lost 5 bases; unmatched junction nucleotides: 6. The CDR3 sequence is CASSQEWQGEETQYF. Written as DNA, the CDR3 is TGCGCCAGCAGCCAAGAATGGCAGGGGGAGGAGACCCAGTACTTC.

This clonotype was seen a few times. The genes are TRBV18 and TRBJ2-6; D may be TRBD1 (5 bases). The CDR3 sequence is 17 residues long. V gave up 5 bases and J gave up 0 bases, with 14 bases separating them. The germline V gene encodes CDR1 KGHSH and CDR2 LQKENI. This CDR3 is CASSNLQGDSGANVLTF. The CDR3 DNA reads TGTGCCAGCTCAAATCTCCAGGGCGACTCTGGGGCCAACGTCCTGACTTTC.

This chain joins TRBV20-1 and TRBJ1-2; no firm D call. The CDR3 consists of 11 residues. Germline loops: CDR1 DFQATT, CDR2 SNEGSKA (reference sequence). Deletions cut 8 bases from V and 1 base from J, with 8 bases between. The CDR3 loop reads CSRVSNYGYTF. CDR3 in DNA: TGCAGTAGGGTTAGTAACTATGGCTACACCTTC.

This clonotype has just a few counts. This chain connects TRBV18 to TRBJ2-2, with no clear D. Trimming took off 2 bases at V and 3 bases at J, with 10 bases between the two ends. Germline values: CDR1 KGHSH, CDR2 LQKENI. The CDR3 is 15 amino acids. Written as DNA, the CDR3 is TGTGCCAGCTCACCAACGGTCCCGGACACCGGGGAGCTGTTTTTT. As protein: CASSPTVPDTGELFF.

Many counts were recorded for this clonotype. The chain couples TRBV5-5 to TRBJ2-3, with D perhaps TRBD1 (6 bases). The CDR3 is 16 residues long. The V end lost 0 bases, the J end lost 0 bases, and 11 bases lay between the germline ends. Germline V gene data show CDR1 as SGHKS and CDR2 as YYEKEE (reference sequence). The CDR3 sequence is CASSLGWGRSTDTQYF. DNA for the CDR3: TGTGCCAGCAGCTTGGGTTGGGGGCGCAGCACAGATACGCAGTATTTT.

The chain joins TRBV12-3 or TRBV12-4 to TRBJ2-1; possibly TRBD1 or TRBD2 for D (6 bases each). The germline V and J ends were trimmed by 8 bases and 0 bases, with 14 bases remaining between them. The CDR3 runs to 15 residues. CDR3 coding DNA: TGTGCCAGCTTGTGGGGGGCCTTCTCCTACAATGAGCAGTTCTTC. Amino acids: CASLWGAFSYNEQFF.

This clonotype was picked up a small number of times. This rearrangement joins TRBV7-9 to TRBJ2-3, with 13 bases aligning to TRBD2. This CDR3 is 16 amino acids long. V shed 5 bases and J 5 bases; nucleotides not matched to a gene: 7. Germline values: CDR1 SEHNR, CDR2 FQNEAQ (reference sequence). CDR3 amino acids: CASSLRTSGRVDTQYF. For the CDR3, the DNA is TGTGCCAGCAGCCTGAGGACTAGCGGGAGAGTAGATACGCAGTATTTT.

This clonotype has more than one count but fewer than ten. J is TRBJ2-2 and V is TRBV6-5; TRBD1 agrees at 7 bases. Germline CDR1 and CDR2: MNHEY and SVGAGI. This CDR3 comprises 15 residues. J was trimmed by 5 bases and V by 7 bases; bases with no gene match: 10. CDR3 coding DNA: TGTGCCAGCACTTCCCCCCCAGGGGGAACCGGGGAGCTGTTTTTT. This codes for CASTSPPGGTGELFF.

This clonotype was seen many times. The genes are TRBV29-1 and TRBJ2-4; D remains unclear. The CDR3 consists of 11 residues. Trimming cost V 4 bases and J 6 bases, with 7 bases left between them. Per the germline V gene, CDR1 is SQVTM and CDR2 is ANQGSEA. As DNA, the CDR3 is TGCAGCGTTGTGCTGGGAAACATTCAGTACTTC. Translating gives CSVVLGNIQYF. Full variable domain (remainder filled in from reference TRBV29-1 and TRBJ2-4): SAVISQKPSRDICQRGTSLTIQCQVDSQVTMMFWYRQQPGQSLTLIATANQGSEATYESGFVIDKFPISRPNLTFSTLTVSNMSPEDSSIYLCSVVLGNIQYFGAGTRLSVL.

Written as DNA, the CDR3 is TGTGCCAGCAGGCTCCAACCCTGGGGAAACGGGTATGACGAGCAGTACTTC. It codes for CASRLQPWGNGYDEQYF. The V and J genes are TRBV4-2 and TRBJ2-7, with unresolved D. The CDR3 sequence is 17 residues long. Trimming removed 6 bases from V and 5 bases from J, with 26 bases in between. The germline V gene encodes CDR1 LGHNA and CDR2 YNFKEQ.

CDR3 protein: CSARVGRLAGAGAKNIQYF. The CDR3 nucleotides read TGCAGTGCTAGAGTAGGGCGGCTAGCGGGAGCGGGGGCCAAAAACATTCAGTACTTC. This chain connects TRBV20-1 to TRBJ2-4; TRBD2 matches at 10 bases. V shed 1 base and J 1 base; nucleotides not matched to a gene: 13. CDR3 size: 19 residues. Germline CDR1 DFQATT, CDR2 SNEGSKA (reference sequence).

The genes are TRBV3-1 and TRBJ2-7, with 9 bases matching TRBD1. This CDR3 comprises 16 residues. With 1 base clipped from V and 7 bases from J, the junction kept 11 bases outside the gene matches. Germline assignment: CDR1 LGHDT and CDR2 YNNKEL (reference sequence). The CDR3 region is CASSQVPGTGKSEQYF. The CDR3 region has the DNA TGTGCCAGCAGCCAAGTCCCCGGGACAGGGAAATCGGAGCAGTACTTC.

The sample holds a few counts of this clonotype. This rearrangement joins TRBV12-3 or TRBV12-4 to TRBJ2-1, with no clear D. V was cut by 2 bases and J by 8 bases, with 16 bases left in between. The CDR3 length is 15 residues. As DNA, the CDR3 is TGTGCCAGCAGTTTATTCGGTCTAGTCGATGATGAGCAGTTCTTC. Encoded protein: CASSLFGLVDDEQFF.

This clonotype was observed a single time. The chain links TRBV4-3 to TRBJ1-2, with TRBD1 matching 7 bases. Germline V gene lookup returns CDR1 LGHNA and CDR2 YSLEER. The CDR3 is 15 amino acids. V lost 0 bases to trimming and J lost 4 bases; unmatched junction nucleotides: 5. CDR3: CASSQEGGLGYGYTF. In DNA form, the CDR3 reads TGCGCCAGCAGCCAAGAAGGGGGCCTCGGCTATGGCTACACCTTC.

This clonotype was picked up a small number of times. The chain uses TRBV5-1 and TRBJ2-7, with 11 bases lining up with TRBD2. Germline CDR1 and CDR2: SGHRS and YFSETQ. This CDR3 spans 15 amino acids. The junction had 6 bases not matched to a gene; V was cut back by 4 bases and J by 3 bases. CDR3 sequence: CASSNGLAGLYEQYF. CDR3 DNA: TGCGCCAGCAGCAACGGACTAGCGGGCCTCTACGAGCAGTACTTC.

This clonotype was found a few times. This sequence joins TRBV7-3 and TRBJ2-3, with D perhaps assigned TRBD1 or TRBD2 (5 bases each). The CDR3 sequence is 15 residues long. In germline, CDR1 is SGHTA, CDR2 FQGTGA. V lost 0 bases, J lost 5 bases, and 12 bases lay in between. For the CDR3, the DNA is TGTGCCAGCAGCTTAACGGGGACCGTTGGAGATACGCAGTATTTT. This codes for CASSLTGTVGDTQYF.

In its sample, this clonotype was seen a few times. J is TRBJ2-1 and V is TRBV15, with no clear D. The V and J ends lost 5 bases and 9 bases respectively, with 11 bases between them. Germline values: CDR1 LNHNV, CDR2 YYDKDF (reference sequence). The CDR3 is made up of 12 amino acids. The CDR3 region has the DNA TGTGCCACCAGCTCAGAGTTGGGTGAGCAGTTCTTC. Encoded protein: CATSSELGEQFF.

This clonotype was counted only a few times. The chain is built from TRBV10-3 and TRBJ1-4, with no clear D. Germline V gene data show CDR1 as ENHRY and CDR2 as SYGVKD. The V end was cut by 6 bases, the J end by 5 bases, with 10 bases between. The CDR3 runs to 13 residues. The CDR3 protein is CAISVTSNEKLFF. DNA for the CDR3: TGTGCCATCAGCGTGACCTCGAATGAAAAACTGTTTTTT.

The V call is TRBV20-1, the J call TRBJ2-6; D unresolved. CDR3 length: 15 residues. Germline V gene data show CDR1 as DFQATT and CDR2 as SNEGSKA (reference sequence). V was pared by 1 base and J by 3 bases, with 10 bases between. CDR3 amino acids: CSARGQLVGANVLTF. CDR3 in DNA: TGCAGTGCTAGAGGGCAGTTAGTTGGGGCCAACGTCCTGACTTTC.